A single sample is the source of the 16 T cell receptor beta chains below, sequenced in a study of identical twins. One entry per CDR3 protein results from TCRdb running MiXCR on the 5' RACE reads. The data hold 310,000 or so distinct CDR3 sequences, with about 8% observed a single time. In addition, the sample was reused for a study of yellow fever vaccine responses in identical twins.

Sequencing was done on a sample of memory (CD45RO+) T cells sorted from blood. The origin of the receptors is a woman aged 18-29 years in good health.

This clonotype was counted ten times or more. The V gene is TRBV4-1, the J gene TRBJ1-4; D not resolved. CDR3 length: 15 residues. In germline, CDR1 is MGHRA, CDR2 YSYEKL. V dropped 4 bases and J dropped 8 bases, with 17 bases sitting between them. The CDR3 protein is CASSPSGSEQEKLFF. The CDR3 coding sequence is TGCGCCAGCAGCCCCTCCGGCAGCGAACAGGAAAAACTGTTTTTT.

This clonotype has only a few counts. V gene TRBV12-3 or TRBV12-4 combines with J gene TRBJ2-2, with D hard to call. The CDR3 extends over 15 amino acids. V shed 3 bases and J shed 0 bases, with 8 bases lying between them. CDR3 sequence reads: CASSFWATNTGELFF. CDR3 DNA sequence: TGTGCCAGCAGTTTTTGGGCCACGAACACCGGGGAGCTGTTTTTT.

At least ten counts were recorded for this clonotype. The chain combines TRBV27 with TRBJ2-1, with TRBD2 matching 11 bases. V was pared by 1 base and J by 8 bases, with 10 bases of the junction left unmatched. The CDR3 runs 17 residues. The V gene's germline CDR1 is MNHEY and CDR2 SMNVEV (reference sequence). CDR3 loop: CASSLFPVSGRAHEQFF. CDR3 bases: TGTGCCAGCAGTTTATTCCCCGTTAGCGGGAGGGCCCATGAGCAGTTCTTC.

J is TRBJ2-5 and V is TRBV14; D perhaps matches TRBD1 (5 bases). V lost 1 base and J 6 bases, leaving 12 bases between the germline ends. Germline lookup yields CDR1 SGHDN and CDR2 FVKESK. The CDR3 length is 14 residues. The CDR3 nucleotides read TGTGCCAGCAGCCAAGCGTTAGGGGCGAAGACCCAGTACTTC. This translates into CASSQALGAKTQYF.

Many counts were recorded for this clonotype. V usage is TRBV10-3 and J usage is TRBJ1-2; D might be TRBD1 (5 bases). CDR3 length: 13 amino acids. V lost 2 bases and J lost 7, with 11 bases in between. Germline CDR1 is ENHRY and CDR2 is SYGVKD. In nucleotides, the CDR3 is TGTGCCATCAGTGAGACGATGGGGGGTGGCTACACCTTC. Translation: CAISETMGGGYTF.

This clonotype appeared many times. This chain uses TRBV7-3 with TRBJ2-3, with TRBD1 matching over 8 bases. Losses at the gene ends were 5 bases for V and 6 bases for J; bases not matched to a gene: 7. Germline loops: CDR1 SGHTA, CDR2 FQGTGA. The CDR3 contains 14 residues. DNA for the CDR3: TGTGCCAGCAGCCGGACAGGGAAATCGGATACGCAGTATTTT. Encoded protein: CASSRTGKSDTQYF. The full variable domain, with the rest looked up from reference TRBV7-3 and TRBJ2-3, is GAGVSQTPSNKVTEKGKYVELRCDPISGHTALYWYRQSLGQGPEFLIYFQGTGAADDSGLPNDRFFAVRPEGSVSTLKIQRTERGDSAVYLCASSRTGKSDTQYFGPGTRLTVL.

J is TRBJ1-5 and V is TRBV7-8; no clear D gene. CDR1 is SGHVS, CDR2 FQNEAQ, per germline. Trimming removed 4 bases at V and 10 bases at J, with 8 bases between. This CDR3 contains 11 residues. The CDR3 here is CASSSGIPQHF. The CDR3 bases are TGTGCCAGCAGCTCTGGGATTCCCCAGCATTTT.

This clonotype was recorded at least ten times. The V gene is TRBV5-1, the J gene TRBJ2-1, with 7 bases fitting TRBD1. The germline V gene encodes CDR1 SGHRS and CDR2 YFSETQ. The CDR3 loop spans 15 amino acids. The V gene end was trimmed by 4 bases and the J gene end by 5 bases; junction bases not matched to a gene: 9. CDR3 loop: CASSPDRLYHNEQFF. CDR3 sequence (DNA): TGCGCCAGCAGCCCGGACAGGCTGTATCACAATGAGCAGTTCTTC.

In this sample, this clonotype turned up many times. The genes are TRBV7-9 and TRBJ1-2; no reliable D call. Trimming removed 1 base from V and 4 bases from J, with 10 bases in between. The CDR3 sequence is 14 residues long. Germline V gene data show CDR1 as SEHNR and CDR2 as FQNEAQ (reference sequence). This CDR3 reads CASSLEGIGYGYTF. CDR3 coding DNA: TGTGCCAGCAGCTTAGAAGGGATCGGCTATGGCTACACCTTC.

The chain is built from TRBV5-1 and TRBJ2-1; D is tentatively TRBD1 or TRBD2 (7 bases each). This CDR3 spans 16 amino acids. Germline loops: CDR1 SGHRS, CDR2 YFSETQ. Deletions cut 2 bases from V and 5 bases from J, with 17 bases between. For the CDR3, the DNA is TGCGCCAGCAGCTTAACAGGGGCGGGGGTGAACAATGAGCAGTTCTTC. Protein product: CASSLTGAGVNNEQFF.

As for this clonotype: A single base separates this from a much larger clone, so it may be a read error. The J gene is TRBJ2-1, the V gene TRBV5-1; 7 bases match TRBD1. The CDR3 contains 13 residues. CDR1 and CDR2 (germline): SGHRS, YFSETQ. The DNA of the CDR3 is TGCTCCAGCAGCTTGGGCAAGGGGGCTGAGCAGTTCTTC. Translating it yields CSSSLGKGAEQFF.

CDR3 in DNA: TGTGCCAGCAGTTTATGGCCGAACTATGGCTACACCTTC. It encodes CASSLWPNYGYTF. The genes are TRBV27 and TRBJ1-2; D unresolved. The V and J ends lost 1 base and 2 bases respectively, with 5 bases between them. This CDR3 contains 13 residues. CDR1 MNHEY and CDR2 SMNVEV come from the germline V gene (reference sequence).

In its sample, this clonotype was seen a few times. The genes are TRBV7-6 and TRBJ2-3, with D uncertain. This CDR3 is 15 amino acids long. Trimming cost V 5 bases and J 0 bases, with 12 bases left between them. CDR1 SGHVS and CDR2 FNYEAQ come from the germline V gene. The CDR3 DNA reads TGTGCCAGCAGCCTTTCTAGACATAGCACAGATACGCAGTATTTT. Translated, it gives CASSLSRHSTDTQYF.

The sample holds a few counts of this clonotype. The rearrangement uses TRBV2 and TRBJ2-2; tentatively, D is TRBD2 (5 bases). The germline gives CDR1 SNHLY, CDR2 FYNNEI. Trimming removed 6 bases from V and 2 bases from J, with 16 bases in between. The CDR3 covers 16 residues. The CDR3 sequence is CASRTSDSFNTGELFF. The DNA for the CDR3 is TGTGCCAGCAGAACTAGTGACTCTTTTAACACCGGGGAGCTGTTTTTT.

This chain uses TRBV5-6 with TRBJ2-3, with TRBD2 as a possible D gene (6 bases). The germline CDR1 and CDR2 sequences are SGHDT and YYEEEE. The germline V and J ends were trimmed by 4 bases and 1 base, with 16 bases remaining between them. This CDR3 contains 16 residues. CDR3 in amino acids: CASSPPLGGGTDTQYF. The CDR3 coding sequence is TGTGCCAGCAGCCCCCCCCTGGGCGGGGGCACAGATACGCAGTATTTT. The full variable domain, completed using reference TRBV5-6 and TRBJ2-3, is DAGVTQSPTHLIKTRGQQVTLRCSPKSGHDTVSWYQQALGQGPQFIFQYYEEEERQRGNFPDRFSGHQFPNYSSELNVNALLLGDSALYLCASSPPLGGGTDTQYFGPGTRLTVL.

This clonotype was observed many times. V gene TRBV5-1 combines with J gene TRBJ2-7; D remains ambiguous. V lost 0 bases and J lost 3, with 7 bases in between. This CDR3 is 13 amino acids long. CDR1 and CDR2 (germline): SGHRS, YFSETQ. DNA of the CDR3: TGCGCCAGCAGCTTGGTCACCAACTACGAGCAGTACTTC. This translates into CASSLVTNYEQYF.